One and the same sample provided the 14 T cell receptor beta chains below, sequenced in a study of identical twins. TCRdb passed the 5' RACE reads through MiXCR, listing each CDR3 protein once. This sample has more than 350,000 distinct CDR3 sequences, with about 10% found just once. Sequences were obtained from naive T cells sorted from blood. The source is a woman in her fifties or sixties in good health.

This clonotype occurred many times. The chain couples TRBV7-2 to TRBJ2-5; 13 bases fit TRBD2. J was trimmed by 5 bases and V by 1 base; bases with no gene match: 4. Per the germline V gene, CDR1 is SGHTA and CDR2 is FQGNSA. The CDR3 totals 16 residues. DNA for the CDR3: TGTGCCAGCAGCTTAGAACTAGCGGGAGGGGCTGAGACCCAGTACTTC. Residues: CASSLELAGGAETQYF.

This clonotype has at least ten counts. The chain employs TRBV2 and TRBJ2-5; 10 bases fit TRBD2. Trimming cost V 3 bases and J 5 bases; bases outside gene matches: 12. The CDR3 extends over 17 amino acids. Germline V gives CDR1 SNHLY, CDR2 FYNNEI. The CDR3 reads CASSELLFSGRRETQYF. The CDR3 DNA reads TGTGCCAGCAGTGAGCTCCTTTTTAGCGGGAGGCGTGAGACCCAGTACTTC.

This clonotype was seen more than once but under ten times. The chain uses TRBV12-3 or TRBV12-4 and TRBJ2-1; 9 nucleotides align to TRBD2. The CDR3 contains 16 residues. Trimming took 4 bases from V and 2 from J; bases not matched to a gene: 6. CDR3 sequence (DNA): TGTGCCAGCAGTTCGACTAGCGGAGAGACCTACAATGAGCAGTTCTTC. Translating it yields CASSSTSGETYNEQFF.

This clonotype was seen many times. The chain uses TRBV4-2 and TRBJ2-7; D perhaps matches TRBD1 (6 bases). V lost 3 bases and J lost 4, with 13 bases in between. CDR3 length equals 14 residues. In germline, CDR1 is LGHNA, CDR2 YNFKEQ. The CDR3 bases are TGTGCCAGCAGCCACACCCCAGGGGCGTACGAGCAGTACTTC. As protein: CASSHTPGAYEQYF.

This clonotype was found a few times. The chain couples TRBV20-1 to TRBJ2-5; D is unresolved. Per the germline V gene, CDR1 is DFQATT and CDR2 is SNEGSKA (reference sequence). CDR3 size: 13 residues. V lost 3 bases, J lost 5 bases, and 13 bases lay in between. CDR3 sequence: CSASLGLRETQYF. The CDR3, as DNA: TGCAGTGCTAGCCTAGGCCTCCGGGAGACCCAGTACTTC.

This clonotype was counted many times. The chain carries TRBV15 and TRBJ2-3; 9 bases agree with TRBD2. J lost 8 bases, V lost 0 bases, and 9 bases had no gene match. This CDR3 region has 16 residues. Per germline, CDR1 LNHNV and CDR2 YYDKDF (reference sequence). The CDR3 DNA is TGTGCCACCAGCAGAGATGGGCGGGAGGGCCGAGGTACGCAGTATTTT. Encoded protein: CATSRDGREGRGTQYF.

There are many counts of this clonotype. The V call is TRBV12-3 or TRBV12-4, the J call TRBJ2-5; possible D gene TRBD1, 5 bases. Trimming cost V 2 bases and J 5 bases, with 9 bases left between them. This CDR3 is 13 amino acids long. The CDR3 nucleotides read TGTGCCAGCAGTTTATCAGGGATCGAGACCCAGTACTTC. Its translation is CASSLSGIETQYF.

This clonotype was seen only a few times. For the CDR3, the DNA is TGCGCCAGCAGCTCGGGAGTAGGAAACATTCAGTACTTC. Protein product: CASSSGVGNIQYF. The V gene is TRBV5-1, the J gene TRBJ2-4, with TRBD2 as a possible D gene (6 bases). CDR3 size: 13 residues. V was shortened by 3 bases and J by 6 bases, with 10 bases between the two germline ends. Germline values: CDR1 SGHRS, CDR2 YFSETQ.

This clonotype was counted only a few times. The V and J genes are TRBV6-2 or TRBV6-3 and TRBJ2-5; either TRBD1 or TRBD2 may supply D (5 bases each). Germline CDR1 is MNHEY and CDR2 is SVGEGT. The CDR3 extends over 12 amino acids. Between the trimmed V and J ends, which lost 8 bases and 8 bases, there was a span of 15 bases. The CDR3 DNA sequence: TGTGCCAGCTCCGGGACCCCCGCTACCCAGTACTTC. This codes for CASSGTPATQYF.

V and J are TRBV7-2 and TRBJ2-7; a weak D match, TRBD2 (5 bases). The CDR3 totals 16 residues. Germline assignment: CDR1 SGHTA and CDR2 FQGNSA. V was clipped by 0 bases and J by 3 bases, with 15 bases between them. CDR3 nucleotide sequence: TGTGCCAGCAGCTTAGCCCCGGGAAGATACTACTACGAGCAGTACTTC. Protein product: CASSLAPGRYYYEQYF.

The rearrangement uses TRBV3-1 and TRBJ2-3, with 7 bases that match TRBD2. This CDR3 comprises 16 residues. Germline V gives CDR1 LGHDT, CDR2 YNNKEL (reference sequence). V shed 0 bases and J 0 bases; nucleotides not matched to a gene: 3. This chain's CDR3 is CASSQDAGVSTDTQYF. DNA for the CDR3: TGTGCCAGCAGCCAAGACGCGGGGGTGAGCACAGATACGCAGTATTTT.

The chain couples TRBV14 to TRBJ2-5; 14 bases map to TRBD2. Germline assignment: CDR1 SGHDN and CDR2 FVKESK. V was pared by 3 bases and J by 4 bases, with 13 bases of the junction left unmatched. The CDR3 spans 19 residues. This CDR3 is CASSQLPGLAGAVAETQYF. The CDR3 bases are TGTGCCAGCAGCCAGCTCCCGGGACTAGCGGGAGCTGTAGCAGAGACCCAGTACTTC.

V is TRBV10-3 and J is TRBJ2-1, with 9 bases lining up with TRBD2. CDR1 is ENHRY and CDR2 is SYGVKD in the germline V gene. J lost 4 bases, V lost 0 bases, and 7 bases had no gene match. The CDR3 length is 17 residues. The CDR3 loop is CAISESRELAGYNEQFF. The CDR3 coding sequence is TGTGCCATCAGTGAGTCGAGGGAACTAGCGGGTTACAATGAGCAGTTCTTC.

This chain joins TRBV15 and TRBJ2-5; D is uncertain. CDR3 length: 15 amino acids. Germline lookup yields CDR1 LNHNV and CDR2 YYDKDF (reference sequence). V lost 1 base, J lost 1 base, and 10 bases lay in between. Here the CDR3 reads CATSRGGGAQETQYF. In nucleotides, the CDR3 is TGTGCCACCAGCAGAGGAGGTGGAGCCCAAGAGACCCAGTACTTC.